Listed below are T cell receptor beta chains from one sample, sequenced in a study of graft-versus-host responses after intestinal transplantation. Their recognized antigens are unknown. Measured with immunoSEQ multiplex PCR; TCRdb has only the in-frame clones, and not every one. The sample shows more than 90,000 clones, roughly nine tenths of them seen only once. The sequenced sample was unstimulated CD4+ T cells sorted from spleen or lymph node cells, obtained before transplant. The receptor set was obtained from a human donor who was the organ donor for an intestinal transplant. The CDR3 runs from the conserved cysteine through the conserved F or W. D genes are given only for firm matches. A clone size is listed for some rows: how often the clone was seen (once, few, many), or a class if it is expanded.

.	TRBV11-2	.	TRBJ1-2	CASSLDPGRPYGYTF	TGTGCCAGCAGCTTAGACCCGGGACGGCCCTATGGCTACACCTTC
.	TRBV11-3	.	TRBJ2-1	CASSSGTVYNEQFF	TGTGCCAGCAGCTCCGGGACTGTTTACAATGAGCAGTTCTTC
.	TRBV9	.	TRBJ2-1	CASSVGPPGEQFF	TGTGCCAGCAGCGTAGGCCCCCCAGGTGAGCAGTTCTTC
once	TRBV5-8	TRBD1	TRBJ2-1	CASTGQANEQFF	TGTGCCAGCACGGGACAGGCGAATGAGCAGTTCTTC
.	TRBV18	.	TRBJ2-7	CASSLQRSSSYEQYF	TGTGCCAGCTCACTACAGCGGTCGAGCTCCTACGAGCAGTACTTC
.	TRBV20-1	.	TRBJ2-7	CSARVVEQYF	TGCAGTGCTAGAGTGGTCGAGCAGTACTTC
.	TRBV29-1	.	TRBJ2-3	CSVGGPTDTQYF	TGCAGCGTGGGTGGGCCCACAGATACGCAGTATTTT
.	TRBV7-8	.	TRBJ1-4	CASSLTLRVATNEKLFF	TGTGCCAGCAGCTTGACTTTAAGGGTGGCAACTAATGAAAAACTGTTTTTT
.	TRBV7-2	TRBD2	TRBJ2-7	CASSLASGSSYEQYF	TGTGCCAGCAGCTTAGCTAGCGGGAGCTCCTACGAGCAGTACTTC
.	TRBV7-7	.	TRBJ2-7	CASSFTRDGEQYF	TGTGCTAGCAGCTTTACTAGGGATGGGGAGCAGTACTTC
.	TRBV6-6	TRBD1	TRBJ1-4	CASRRTGDEKLFF	TGTGCCAGCAGGAGGACAGGGGATGAAAAACTGTTTTTT
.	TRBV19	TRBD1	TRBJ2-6	CASGTTGTANSGANVLTF	TGTGCCAGTGGCACCACCGGGACAGCGAACTCTGGGGCCAACGTCCTGACTTTC
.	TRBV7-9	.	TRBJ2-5	CASSLHGSETQYF	TGTGCCAGCAGCTTACACGGGAGTGAGACCCAGTACTTC
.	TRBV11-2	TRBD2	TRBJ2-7	CASSLTLAGVRYEQYF	TGTGCCAGCAGCTTAACCCTAGCGGGAGTTCGGTACGAGCAGTACTTC
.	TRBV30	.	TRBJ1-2	CAWSVLGIPTYGYTF	TGTGCCTGGAGTGTACTCGGCATCCCCACCTATGGCTACACCTTC
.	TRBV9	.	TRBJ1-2	CASSDPGYGYTF	TGTGCCAGCAGCGACCCAGGGTATGGCTACACCTTC
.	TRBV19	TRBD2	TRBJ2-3	CASSIIAGSGQYF	TGTGCCAGTAGTATCATAGCGGGATCGGGGCAGTATTTT
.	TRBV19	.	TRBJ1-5	CASSEEGWSNQPQHF	TGTGCCAGTAGCGAGGAGGGATGGAGCAATCAGCCCCAGCATTTT
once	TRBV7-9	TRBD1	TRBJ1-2	CASSLNRGYGYTF	TGTGCCAGCAGCTTAAACAGGGGCTATGGCTACACCTTC
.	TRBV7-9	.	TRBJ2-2	CASSYGQTSRDTGELFF	TGTGCCAGCAGCTACGGACAGACCTCCCGGGACACCGGGGAGCTGTTTTTT
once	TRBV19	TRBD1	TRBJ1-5	CASSIEGDRGNQPQHF	TGTGCCAGTAGTATAGAAGGGGACAGGGGCAATCAGCCCCAGCATTTT
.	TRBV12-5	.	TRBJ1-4	CASGSGRQTNEKLFF	TGTGCTAGTGGTTCGGGACGGCAAACTAATGAAAAACTGTTTTTT
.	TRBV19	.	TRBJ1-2	CASSPDGVYGYTF	TGTGCCAGTAGTCCGGACGGGGTCTACGGCTACACCTTC
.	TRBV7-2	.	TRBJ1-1	CASRPGPGNTEAFF	TGTGCCAGCAGGCCGGGACCGGGGAACACTGAAGCTTTCTTT
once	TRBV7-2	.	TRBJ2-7	CASSLWGGMSSYEQYF	TGTGCCAGCAGCTTATGGGGCGGGATGAGCTCCTACGAGCAGTACTTC
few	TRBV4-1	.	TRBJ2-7	CASSQVGGSYEQYF	TGCGCCAGCAGCCAAGTTGGTGGGAGCTATGAGCAGTACTTC
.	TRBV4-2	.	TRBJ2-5	CASSRASDIQETQYF	TGTGCCAGCAGCCGAGCTAGCGACATCCAAGAGACCCAGTACTTC
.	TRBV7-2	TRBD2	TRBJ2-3	CASSYVAGEADTQYF	TGTGCCAGCAGCTACGTAGCGGGCGAGGCAGATACGCAGTATTTT
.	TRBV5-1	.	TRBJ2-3	CASSLGGQIGGDTQYF	TGCGCCAGCAGCTTGGGTGGGCAAATAGGAGGAGATACGCAGTATTTT
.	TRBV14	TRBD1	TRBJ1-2	CASSQGAGGLYGYTF	TGTGCCAGCAGCCAAGGGGCAGGGGGCCTGTATGGCTACACCTTC
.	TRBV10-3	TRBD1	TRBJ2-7	CATQGADETYEQYF	TGTGCCACTCAGGGGGCCGATGAAACCTACGAGCAGTACTTC
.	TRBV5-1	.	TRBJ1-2	CASSLAFGGPTIRGYTF	TGCGCCAGCAGCTTGGCTTTCGGGGGGCCGACGATACGGGGCTACACCTTC
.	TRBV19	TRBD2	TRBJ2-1	CASSSGSSYNEQFF	TGTGCCAGTAGTAGCGGGAGCTCCTACAATGAGCAGTTCTTC
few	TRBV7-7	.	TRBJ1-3	CASSLEWGNTIYF	TGTGCTAGCAGCTTAGAGTGGGGAAACACCATATATTTT
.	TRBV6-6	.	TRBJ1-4	CASSPTGTGNEKLFF	TGTGCCAGCAGCCCTACCGGGACGGGTAATGAAAAACTGTTTTTT
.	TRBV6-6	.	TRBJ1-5	CASSLREQPQHF	TGTGCCAGCAGCCTGCGAGAACAGCCCCAGCATTTT
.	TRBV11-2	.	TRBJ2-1	CASSPGARGNLNNEQFF	TGTGCCAGCAGCCCCGGTGCCCGTGGGAACTTGAACAATGAGCAGTTCTTC
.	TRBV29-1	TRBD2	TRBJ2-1	CSVETSGTDEQFF	TGCAGCGTTGAGACTAGCGGGACCGATGAGCAGTTCTTC
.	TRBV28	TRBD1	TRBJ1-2	CASSRGQGEGYGYTF	TGTGCCAGCAGCCGCGGACAGGGAGAGGGCTATGGCTACACCTTC
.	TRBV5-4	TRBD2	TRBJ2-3	CASSPGGSGSVGTQYF	TGTGCCAGCAGCCCGGGAGGTAGCGGGAGTGTAGGTACGCAGTATTTT
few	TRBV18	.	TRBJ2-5	CASSPLQGRGETQYF	TGTGCCAGCTCACCACTACAGGGTAGGGGAGAGACCCAGTACTTC
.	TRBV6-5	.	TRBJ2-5	CASSETGWETQYF	TGTGCCAGCAGTGAAACAGGGTGGGAGACCCAGTACTTC
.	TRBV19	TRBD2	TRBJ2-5	CASSVAGVVFRGQETQYF	TGTGCCAGTAGTGTAGCGGGAGTCGTTTTTCGAGGGCAAGAGACCCAGTACTTC
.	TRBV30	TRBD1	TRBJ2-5	CAWSPDRVGETQYF	TGTGCCTGGAGTCCGGACAGGGTAGGAGAGACCCAGTACTTC
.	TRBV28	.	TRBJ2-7	CASNVAIPPYEQYF	TGTGCCAGCAACGTAGCGATCCCCCCCTACGAGCAGTACTTC
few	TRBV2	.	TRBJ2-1	CASSPSDSYNEQFF	TGTGCCAGCAGTCCTAGCGACTCCTACAATGAGCAGTTCTTC
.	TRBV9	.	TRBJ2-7	CASSLGGGSREQYF	TGTGCCAGCAGCCTAGGGGGAGGAAGTCGGGAGCAGTACTTC
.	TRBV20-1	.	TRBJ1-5	CSASGFEPQHF	TGCAGTGCTAGTGGGTTTGAACCCCAGCATTTT
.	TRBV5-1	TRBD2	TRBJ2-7	CASSSGLAGVTYEQYF	TGCGCCAGCAGCTCGGGACTAGCGGGAGTGACCTACGAGCAGTACTTC
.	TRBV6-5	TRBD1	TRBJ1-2	CASSYSNRGTRGYTF	TGTGCCAGCAGTTACTCGAACAGGGGCACACGAGGCTACACCTTC
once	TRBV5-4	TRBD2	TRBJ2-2	CASSKGTSGRRSGELFF	TGTGCCAGCAGCAAAGGGACTAGCGGGAGAAGGTCCGGGGAGCTGTTTTTT
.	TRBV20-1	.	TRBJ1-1	CSARGQEAFF	TGCAGTGCTAGAGGCCAGGAAGCTTTCTTT
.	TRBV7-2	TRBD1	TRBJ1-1	CASSWRTGRFYTEAFF	TGTGCCAGCAGCTGGCGGACAGGGCGGTTTTATACTGAAGCTTTCTTT
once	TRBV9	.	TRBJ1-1	CASSVAKNTEAFF	TGTGCCAGCAGCGTAGCAAAGAACACTGAAGCTTTCTTT
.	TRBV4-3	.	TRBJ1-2	CASSQDHPGDYGYTF	TGCGCCAGCAGCCAAGATCACCCGGGGGACTATGGCTACACCTTC
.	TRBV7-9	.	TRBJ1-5	CASSLVGGPQHF	TGTGCCAGCAGCTTAGTAGGTGGGCCCCAGCATTTT
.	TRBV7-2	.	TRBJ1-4	CASSLTREANEKLFF	TGTGCCAGCAGCCTCACCCGGGAGGCTAATGAAAAACTGTTTTTT
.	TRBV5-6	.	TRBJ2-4	CASSFPRGAKNIQYF	TGTGCCAGCAGCTTTCCCCGGGGAGCCAAAAACATTCAGTACTTC